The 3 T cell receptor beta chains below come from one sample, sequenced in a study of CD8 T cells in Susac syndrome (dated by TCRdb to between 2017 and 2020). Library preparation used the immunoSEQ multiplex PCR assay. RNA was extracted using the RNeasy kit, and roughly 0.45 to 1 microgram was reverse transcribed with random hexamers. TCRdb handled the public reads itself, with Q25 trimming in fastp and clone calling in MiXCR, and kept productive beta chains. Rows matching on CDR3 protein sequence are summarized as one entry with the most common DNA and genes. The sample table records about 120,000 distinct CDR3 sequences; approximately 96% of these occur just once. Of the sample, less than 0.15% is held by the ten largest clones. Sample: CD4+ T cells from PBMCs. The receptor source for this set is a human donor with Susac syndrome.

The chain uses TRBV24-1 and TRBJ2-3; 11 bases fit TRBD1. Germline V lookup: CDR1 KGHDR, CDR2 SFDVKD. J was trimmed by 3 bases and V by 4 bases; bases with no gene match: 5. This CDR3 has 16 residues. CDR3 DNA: TGTGCCACCAGTGAGGCCGGGACAGGGGGGACAGATACGCAGTATTTT. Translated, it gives CATSEAGTGGTDTQYF.

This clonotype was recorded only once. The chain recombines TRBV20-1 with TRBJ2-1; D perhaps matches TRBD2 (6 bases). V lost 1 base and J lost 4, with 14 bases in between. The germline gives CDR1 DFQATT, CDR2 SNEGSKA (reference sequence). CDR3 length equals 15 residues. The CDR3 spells CSARAGGRVYNEQFF. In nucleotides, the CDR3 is TGCAGTGCTAGAGCTGGGGGGAGAGTATACAATGAGCAGTTCTTC.

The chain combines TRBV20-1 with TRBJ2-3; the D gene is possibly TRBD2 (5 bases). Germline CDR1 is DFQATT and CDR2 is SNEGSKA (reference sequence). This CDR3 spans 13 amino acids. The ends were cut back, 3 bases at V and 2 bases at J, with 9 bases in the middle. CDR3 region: CSASEGHTDTQYF. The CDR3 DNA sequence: TGCAGTGCTAGCGAGGGTCACACAGATACGCAGTATTTT.